The rows below give T cell receptor beta chains drawn from one sample of a study of Ad26.COV2.S vaccination and SARS-CoV-2 variants. Here immunoSEQ multiplex PCR was the method, and the copy in TCRdb shows in-frame clones only, minus some. The table includes some 290,000 clones, around 81% detected once. The sample here was peripheral blood, taken in a trial of Ad26.COV2.S vaccine versus placebo. These receptors were taken from a person between 18 and 60 years old who received the Ad26.COV2.S COVID-19 vaccine or a placebo. The CDR3 runs from the conserved cysteine through the conserved F or W. Fields, in order: V gene, D gene, CDR3 length, clone size, J gene, CDR3 protein, CDR3 DNA. D genes are given only for firm matches. Clone size is shown for a subset of rows, as once, few, many or a class of expanded clone.

TRBV7-2	TRBD1	16	.	TRBJ1-5	CASSRRTGGAHQPQHF	TGTGCCAGCAGCCGTAGGACAGGGGGCGCACATCAGCCCCAGCATTTT
TRBV3-1/TRBV3-2	.	16	.	TRBJ2-4	CASSQVSGRPKNIQYF	TGTGCCAGCAGCCAAGTGTCAGGGAGACCCAAAAACATTCAGTACTTC
TRBV30	.	11	once	TRBJ2-1	CACDYYNEQFF	TGTGCCTGCGACTACTACAATGAGCAGTTCTTC
TRBV5-4	.	13	.	TRBJ1-2	CASSVDSNYGYTF	TGTGCCAGCAGCGTGGACAGTAACTATGGCTACACCTTC
TRBV21-1	.	19	.	TRBJ2-6	CASSKRPGSPGSGANVLTF	TGTGCCAGCAGCAAAAGGCCAGGGAGTCCTGGCTCTGGGGCCAACGTCCTGACTTTC
TRBV9	TRBD1	16	.	TRBJ2-2	CASSARDRENPGELFF	TGTGCCAGCAGTGCCCGGGACAGGGAAAATCCCGGGGAGCTGTTTTTT
TRBV3-1/TRBV3-2	.	16	.	TRBJ2-4	CASSQSPGAAKNIQYF	TGTGCCAGCAGCCAATCCCCGGGGGCAGCCAAAAACATTCAGTACTTC
TRBV4-2	TRBD2	19	.	TRBJ2-3	CASSQEWASGGVSTDTQYF	TGTGCCAGCAGCCAAGAGTGGGCTAGCGGGGGGGTAAGCACAGATACGCAGTATTTT
TRBV28	.	13	.	TRBJ1-4	CAIWGGAGEKLFF	TGTGCCATTTGGGGGGGCGCGGGTGAAAAACTGTTTTTT
TRBV5-6	.	14	.	TRBJ1-2	CASSLVSVGDGYTF	TGTGCCAGCAGCTTGGTCTCGGTAGGGGATGGCTACACCTTC
TRBV5-1	TRBD2	16	few	TRBJ2-2	CASAPLAGGNTGELFF	TGCGCCAGCGCCCCCCTAGCGGGGGGGAACACCGGGGAGCTGTTTTTT
TRBV27	.	15	.	TRBJ1-5	CASSQTGASNQPQHF	TGTGCCAGCAGTCAGACAGGAGCTAGCAATCAGCCCCAGCATTTT
TRBV7-2	.	14	.	TRBJ2-7	CASSLDPGLYEQYF	TGTGCCAGCAGCTTAGACCCAGGACTATACGAGCAGTACTTC
TRBV12-3/TRBV12-4	.	12	.	TRBJ2-7	CASSLGAYEQYF	TGTGCCAGCAGTTTGGGGGCCTACGAGCAGTACTTC
TRBV12-5	TRBD1	16	.	TRBJ2-2	CASALGTGVSTGELFF	TGTGCTAGTGCCTTAGGAACAGGGGTGAGCACCGGGGAGCTGTTTTTT
TRBV7-9	.	14	once	TRBJ1-5	CASSPGHGEGAQHF	TGTGCCAGCAGCCCGGGACATGGTGAGGGAGCCCAGCATTTT
TRBV5-4	TRBD2	18	.	TRBJ2-2	CASSLVSGGRSNTGELFF	TGTGCCAGCAGCTTGGTTAGCGGGGGGCGTTCGAACACCGGGGAGCTGTTTTTT
TRBV7-6	TRBD2	16	.	TRBJ2-7	CASSRDPGTSRYEQYF	TGTGCCAGCAGCCGAGATCCCGGGACTAGCCGCTACGAGCAGTACTTC
TRBV7-3	.	12	.	TRBJ2-2	CASSSLSGELFF	TGTGCCAGCAGCTCTTTATCCGGGGAGCTGTTTTTT
TRBV7-9	.	15	.	TRBJ1-2	CASSLDVRASGGYTF	TGTGCCAGCAGCTTAGACGTCAGGGCTTCAGGAGGCTACACCTTC
TRBV21-1	.	19	.	TRBJ1-1	CASSPGPNTEPYMNTEAFF	TGTGCCAGCAGCCCCGGCCCGAACACCGAGCCATACATGAACACTGAAGCTTTCTTT
TRBV20-1	.	11	.	TRBJ2-1	CSAPRLNEQFF	TGCAGTGCTCCAAGACTCAATGAGCAGTTCTTC
TRBV5-1	TRBD1	14	.	TRBJ2-7	CASSPGTGQYEQYF	TGCGCCAGCAGCCCCGGGACAGGGCAATACGAGCAGTACTTC
TRBV3-1/TRBV3-2	.	13	.	TRBJ1-2	CASSKGSAGGYTF	TGTGCCAGCAGTAAAGGTAGTGCGGGCGGCTACACCTTC
TRBV9	TRBD2	15	.	TRBJ2-3	CASRRSGGDTDTQYF	TGTGCCAGCAGACGGAGCGGGGGGGACACAGATACGCAGTATTTT
TRBV7-9	.	12	.	TRBJ2-1	CASSLPINEQFF	TGTGCCAGCAGCTTGCCGATCAATGAGCAGTTCTTC
TRBV27	.	13	few	TRBJ1-2	CASSSDTLYGYTF	TGTGCCAGCAGTTCAGACACGCTTTATGGCTACACCTTC
TRBV5-8	.	11	.	TRBJ2-7	CASSLYGEQYF	TGTGCCAGCAGCTTGTATGGCGAGCAGTACTTC
TRBV7-8	TRBD1	16	.	TRBJ1-2	CASSRDSGGARDGYTF	TGTGCCAGCAGCCGAGACTCAGGGGGCGCTCGGGATGGCTACACCTTC
TRBV5-6	TRBD1	14	.	TRBJ2-3	CASSLTGGINTQYF	TGTGCCAGCAGCCTCACAGGGGGCATTAATACGCAGTATTTT
TRBV4-1	.	16	once	TRBJ1-3	CASSQEEYISGNTIYF	TGCGCCAGCAGCCAAGAAGAGTACATCTCTGGAAACACCATATATTTT
TRBV15	.	13	.	TRBJ1-1	CATSPRRGTEAFF	TGTGCCACCAGCCCAAGGCGGGGTACTGAAGCTTTCTTT
TRBV15	.	14	.	TRBJ1-4	CATSPEVLNEKLFF	TGTGCCACCAGCCCGGAGGTCCTGAATGAAAAACTGTTTTTT
TRBV7-3	.	13	.	TRBJ2-5	CASSPGPGETQYF	TGTGCCAGCAGTCCGGGGCCCGGGGAGACCCAGTACTTC
TRBV6-6	.	14	few	TRBJ1-1	CASSYDSGNTEAFF	TGTGCCAGCAGTTATGACAGCGGGAACACTGAAGCTTTCTTT
TRBV19	.	11	.	TRBJ2-5	CASRKGETQYF	TGTGCCAGCCGAAAGGGGGAGACCCAGTACTTC
TRBV5-5	TRBD2	17	.	TRBJ2-2	CASSLGLAGFNTGELFF	TGTGCCAGCAGCTTGGGCCTAGCGGGATTTAACACCGGGGAGCTGTTTTTT
TRBV6-5	TRBD1	15	once	TRBJ1-6	CASSYSDRKVSPLHF	TGTGCCAGCAGTTACTCGGACAGGAAGGTATCACCCCTCCACTTT
TRBV11-2	TRBD2	19	.	TRBJ2-3	CASSLEGASGVTSTDTQYF	TGTGCCAGCAGCTTAGAAGGGGCTAGCGGGGTAACTAGCACAGATACGCAGTATTTT
TRBV6-1	TRBD1	17	.	TRBJ1-1	CASSEGMDRGLGLEAFF	TGTGCCAGCAGTGAGGGGATGGACAGGGGCCTGGGGCTGGAAGCTTTCTTT
TRBV5-1	TRBD1	14	.	TRBJ1-1	CASSLGQGPTEAFF	TGCGCCAGCAGCTTGGGACAGGGGCCCACTGAAGCTTTCTTT
TRBV27	TRBD2	15	.	TRBJ2-2	CASSRWTSGTGELFF	TGTGCCAGCAGCCGATGGACTAGCGGGACCGGGGAGCTGTTTTTT
TRBV11-2	TRBD1	16	.	TRBJ2-2	CASSSTGTGTTGELFF	TGTGCCAGCAGCTCCACCGGGACAGGCACTACCGGGGAGCTGTTTTTT
TRBV6-6	TRBD2	13	.	TRBJ2-3	CASSLAGGTTQYF	TGTGCCAGCAGTTTAGCGGGGGGGACCACGCAGTATTTT
TRBV5-1	.	15	once	TRBJ1-5	CASRNRPSADQPQHF	TGCGCCAGCAGGAACCGGCCCTCTGCTGATCAGCCCCAGCATTTT
TRBV24-1	.	12	.	TRBJ2-7	CATSGVRYEQYF	TGTGCCACCAGTGGGGTCCGTTACGAGCAGTACTTC
TRBV7-9	.	12	.	TRBJ2-3	CASSLVSDTQYF	TGTGCCAGCAGCTTAGTATCCGATACGCAGTATTTT
TRBV29-1	TRBD1	13	.	TRBJ1-1	CSSSGQGIAEAFF	TGCAGCTCATCGGGACAGGGGATCGCTGAAGCTTTCTTT
TRBV28	TRBD1	16	.	TRBJ2-3	CASSPSGGRGTDTQYF	TGTGCCAGCAGCCCCTCAGGGGGTCGGGGCACAGATACGCAGTATTTT
TRBV11-3	.	14	few	TRBJ1-6	CASSPRGLGSPLHF	TGTGCCAGCAGCCCCCGGGGGTTAGGTTCACCCCTCCACTTT
TRBV27	TRBD1	14	.	TRBJ2-5	CASSSGGGTQTQYF	TGTGCCAGCAGTTCAGGGGGCGGGACACAGACCCAGTACTTC
TRBV4-2	.	15	.	TRBJ2-2	CASSPYGMGSGELFF	TGTGCCAGCAGCCCATACGGTATGGGGAGCGGGGAGCTGTTTTTT